This T cell receptor beta chain was documented in a study of CD8 T cells in ankylosing spondylitis. Study outcomes and limitations: Ankylosing spondylitis blood seemed to carry a telltale TCR beta motif made of roughly 8 highly homologous variants.

The germline V gene encodes CDR1 DFQATT and CDR2 SNEGSKA (reference sequence). This CDR3 region has 16 residues. Trimming left V 7 bases short and J 0 bases short, with 19 bases between. For this clonotype: The target antigen is unknown.

Making use of molecular barcodes, quantitative 5'-RACE generated TCR beta libraries. TCRdb re-called the 5' RACE reads with MiXCR, one entry per CDR3 protein. The sample contains 470,000 or so distinct CDR3 sequences, 20% to 30% of which appear only once. The sequencing sample was made of blood, either unsorted or a sorted T cell fraction (not recorded which). This clonotype originated in a male donor with ankylosing spondylitis. The chain carries TRBV20-1 and TRBJ1-5; D is unresolved. CDR3 residues: CSVGRHYTGSNQPQHF. Here the CDR3 DNA reads TGCAGTGTCGGGAGACATTACACCGGTAGCAATCAGCCCCAGCATTTT.